This T cell receptor (beta chain) was retrieved from a study of T cell responses to AZD1222 COVID-19 vaccine. This CDR3 has 14 amino acids. V was pared by 5 bases and J by 8 bases, with 18 bases between. CDR1 MDHEN and CDR2 SYDVKM come from the germline V gene. TCRdb's copy holds only in-frame clones and misses some; the assay was immunoSEQ multiplex PCR. Here the sample spans 120,000 or so clones, 87% being singletons. A word on this clone: As yet, its antigen is unknown.

The study, taken as a whole, reports: Repertoire collection took place solely once the T cell response had peaked.

The V call is TRBV28, the J call TRBJ1-2; D is ambiguous. This TCR was sampled from an adult in good health. Material: peripheral blood, obtained on day 0 of AZD1222 vaccination. The CDR3, as DNA: TGTGCCAGCAGTCCCCCGCGAGGGATAGGAGGCTACACCTTC. Its translation is CASSPPRGIGGYTF.